This is a list of T cell receptor beta chains from one sample in a study of shared clonotypes between healthy human individuals. Using immunoSEQ multiplex PCR, the repertoire was profiled, and TCRdb retains in-frame clones only, with some absent. Of about 680,000 clones in the sample, 92% are singletons; the top ten hold approximately 24%. The sample consisted of naive CD8+ T cells sorted from blood. Source of these receptors: a man younger than 45 in good health. CDR3s leave out the opening cysteine and the closing phenylalanine or tryptophan. The order of the fields is V gene, CDR3 protein.

v_call: TRBV2
cdr3_aa: ASRLNEAF

v_call: TRBV7-9
cdr3_aa: ASSLIGTRLYGELF

v_call: TRBV11-2
cdr3_aa: ASSLVGPYEQY

v_call: TRBV5-4
cdr3_aa: ASSTSGSPYEQY

v_call: TRBV9
cdr3_aa: ASSVGGGATEAF

v_call: TRBV9
cdr3_aa: ASARSGHEQF

v_call: TRBV6-5
cdr3_aa: ASSFMGQGFGELF

v_call: TRBV28
cdr3_aa: ASSLAGGDYNEQF

v_call: TRBV4-3
cdr3_aa: ASSRTGDWGEQF

v_call: TRBV6-1
cdr3_aa: ASSGDSNEKLF

v_call: TRBV2
cdr3_aa: ASSNLIAGAKYEQY

v_call: TRBV11-2
cdr3_aa: ASSRSLADIADTQY

v_call: TRBV2
cdr3_aa: ASSEASRGPEQY

v_call: TRBV15
cdr3_aa: ATSLSGTSSYEQY

v_call: TRBV7-9
cdr3_aa: ASSSGGVIVNQPQH

v_call: TRBV2
cdr3_aa: ATKEQGTSYEQY

v_call: TRBV4-1
cdr3_aa: ASSQAPTANEQF

v_call: TRBV7-6
cdr3_aa: ASRPGLPGTNTEAF

v_call: TRBV5-1
cdr3_aa: ASSLEGTFNEKLF

v_call: TRBV4-1
cdr3_aa: ASSQEGDRVGTGELF

v_call: TRBV21-1
cdr3_aa: ASSFRVDGELF

v_call: TRBV5-5
cdr3_aa: ASSADRSGANVLT

v_call: TRBV11-2
cdr3_aa: ASSLGVRETQY

v_call: TRBV29-1
cdr3_aa: SVEDRGLAGGGVQY

v_call: TRBV27
cdr3_aa: ASSPRGGRNEKLF

v_call: TRBV27
cdr3_aa: ASSPSGQIYEQY

v_call: TRBV27
cdr3_aa: ASSYRLPYEQY

v_call: TRBV6-1
cdr3_aa: ASSEDRHQRNIQY

v_call: TRBV6-6
cdr3_aa: ASRPTGNTEAF

v_call: TRBV11-2
cdr3_aa: ASSPTPGGSITNEQY

v_call: TRBV19
cdr3_aa: ASSYGQGYEQY

v_call: TRBV27
cdr3_aa: ASSLTQGSTEAF

v_call: TRBV5-6
cdr3_aa: ASSLGQGLGTEAF